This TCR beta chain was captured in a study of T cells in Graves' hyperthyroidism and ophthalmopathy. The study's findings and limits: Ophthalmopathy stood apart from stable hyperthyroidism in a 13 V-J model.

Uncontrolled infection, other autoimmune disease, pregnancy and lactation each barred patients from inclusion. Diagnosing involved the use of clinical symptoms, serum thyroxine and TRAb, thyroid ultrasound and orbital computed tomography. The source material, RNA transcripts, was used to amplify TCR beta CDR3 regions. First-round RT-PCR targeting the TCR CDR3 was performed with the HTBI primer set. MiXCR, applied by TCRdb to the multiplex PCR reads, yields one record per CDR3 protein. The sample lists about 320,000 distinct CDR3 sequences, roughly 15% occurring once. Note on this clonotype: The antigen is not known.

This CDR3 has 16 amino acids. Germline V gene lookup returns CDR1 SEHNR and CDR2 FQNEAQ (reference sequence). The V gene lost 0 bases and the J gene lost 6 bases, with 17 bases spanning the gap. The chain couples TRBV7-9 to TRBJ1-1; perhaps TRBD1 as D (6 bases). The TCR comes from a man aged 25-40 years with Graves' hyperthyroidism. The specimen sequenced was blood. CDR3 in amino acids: CASSLAPGGAGSEAFF. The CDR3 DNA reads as TGTGCCAGCAGCTTAGCCCCCGGGGGCGCGGGCTCTGAAGCTTTCTTT.